This entry is about one TCR beta chain. As processed by the authors: It was from reference gene primer amplification that nucleated cell counts were estimated. The method was immunoSEQ multiplex PCR; TCRdb's version includes in-frame clones alone and lacks a portion of them. The V and J calls and clone size come from that table; D and trimming were worked out from the DNA. The sample records more than 150,000 clones, about 84% being singletons. Germline lookup yields CDR1 MNHEY and CDR2 SMNVEV (reference sequence). V gave up 3 bases and J gave up 3 bases, with 15 bases separating them. The CDR3 consists of 16 residues. The data were taken from a study of blood T cell repertoires in COVID-19.

This TCR came from a woman between 25 and 40 years old with acute or convalescent COVID-19. The chain carries TRBV27 and TRBJ2-1; D might be TRBD2 (6 bases). Sequenced sample: peripheral blood. CDR3 bases: TGTGCCAGCAGTTTCGGCGGGACCACTCTCTACAATGAGCAGTTCTTC. This translates into CASSFGGTTLYNEQFF.